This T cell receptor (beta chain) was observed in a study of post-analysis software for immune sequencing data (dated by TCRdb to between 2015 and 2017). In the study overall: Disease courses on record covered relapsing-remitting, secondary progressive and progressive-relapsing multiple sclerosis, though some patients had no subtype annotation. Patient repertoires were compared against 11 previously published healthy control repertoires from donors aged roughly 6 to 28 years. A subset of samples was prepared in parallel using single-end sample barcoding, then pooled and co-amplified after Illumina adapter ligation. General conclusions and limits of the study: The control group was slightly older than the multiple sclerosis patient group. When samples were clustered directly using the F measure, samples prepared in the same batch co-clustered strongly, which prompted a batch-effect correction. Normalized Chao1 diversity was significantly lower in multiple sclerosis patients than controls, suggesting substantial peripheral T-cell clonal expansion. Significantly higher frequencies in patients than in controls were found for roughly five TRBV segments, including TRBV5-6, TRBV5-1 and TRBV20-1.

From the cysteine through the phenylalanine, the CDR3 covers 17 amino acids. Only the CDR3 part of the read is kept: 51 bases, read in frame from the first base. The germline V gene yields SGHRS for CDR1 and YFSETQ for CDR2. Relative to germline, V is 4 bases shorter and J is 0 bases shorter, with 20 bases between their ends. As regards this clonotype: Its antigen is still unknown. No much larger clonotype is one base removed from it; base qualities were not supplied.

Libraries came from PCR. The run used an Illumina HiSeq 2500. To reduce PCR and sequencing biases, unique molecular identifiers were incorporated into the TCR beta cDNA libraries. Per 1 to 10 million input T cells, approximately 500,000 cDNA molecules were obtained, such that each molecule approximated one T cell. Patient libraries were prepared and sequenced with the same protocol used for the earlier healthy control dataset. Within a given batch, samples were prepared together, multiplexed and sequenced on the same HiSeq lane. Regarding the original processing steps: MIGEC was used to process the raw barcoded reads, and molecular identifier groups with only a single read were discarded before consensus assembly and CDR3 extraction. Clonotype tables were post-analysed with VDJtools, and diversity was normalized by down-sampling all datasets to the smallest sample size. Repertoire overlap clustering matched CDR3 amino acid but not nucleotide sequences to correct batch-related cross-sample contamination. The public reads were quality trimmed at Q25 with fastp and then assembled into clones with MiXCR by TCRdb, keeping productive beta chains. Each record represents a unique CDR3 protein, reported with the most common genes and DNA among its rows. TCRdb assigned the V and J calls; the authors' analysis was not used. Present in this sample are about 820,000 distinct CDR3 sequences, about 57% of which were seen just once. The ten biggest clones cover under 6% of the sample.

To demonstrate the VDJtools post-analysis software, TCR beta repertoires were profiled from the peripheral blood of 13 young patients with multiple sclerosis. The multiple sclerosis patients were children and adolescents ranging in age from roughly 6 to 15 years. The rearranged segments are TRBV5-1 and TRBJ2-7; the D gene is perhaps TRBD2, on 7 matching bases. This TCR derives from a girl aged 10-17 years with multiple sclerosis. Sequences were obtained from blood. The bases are TGCGCCAGCAGCGGGGGGGGGACACCATGGAGCTCCTACGAGCAGTACTTC. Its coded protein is CASSGGGTPWSSYEQYF.